This T cell receptor (beta chain) was sequenced during a study of cytomegalovirus exposure and HLA in healthy donors. Study observations and caveats: TCR sequences were mostly rare, though some public TCRs occurred in many donors. Among the CMV-associated chains, three were confirmed in vitro as specific for CMV antigens. Another analysis was done later, and it associated more than 15,000 TCR beta sequences with HLA alleles at 0.05 false discovery rate.

About this clone itself: Its target is not known.

V was trimmed by 8 bases and J by 8 bases, leaving 10 bases between them. The CDR3 is 11 residues long. Germline V gene sequence: CDR1 MNHNS, CDR2 SASEGT. PCR involved 60 Vbeta and 13 Jbeta primers. Original processing methods: In a later analysis, some 80 million unique TCR beta chains included roughly 11 million shared by two or more donors. Measured with immunoSEQ multiplex PCR; TCRdb has only the in-frame clones, and not every one. From that table come the V and J calls and clone size; the DNA was used to work out D and trimming. The sample shows about 110,000 clones, 60% to 80% of them seen only once.

V and J are TRBV6-1 and TRBJ2-1; D perhaps matches TRBD1 (5 bases). The sequence was obtained from a man aged 50 to 60 in good health and CMV-seropositive. Sequencing used PBMCs. CDR3 nucleotide sequence: TGTGCCAGCTGGGGCCGCTATGAGCAGTTCTTC. Translation: CASWGRYEQFF.